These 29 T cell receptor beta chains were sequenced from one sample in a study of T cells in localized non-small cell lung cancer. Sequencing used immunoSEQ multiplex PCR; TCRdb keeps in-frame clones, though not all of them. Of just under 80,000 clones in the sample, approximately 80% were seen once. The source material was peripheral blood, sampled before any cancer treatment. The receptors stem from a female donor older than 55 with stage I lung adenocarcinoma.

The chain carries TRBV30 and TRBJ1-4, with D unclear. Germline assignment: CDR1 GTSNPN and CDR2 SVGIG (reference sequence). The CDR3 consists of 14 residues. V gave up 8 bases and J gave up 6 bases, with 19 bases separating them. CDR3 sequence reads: CAGYKVGFDEKLFF. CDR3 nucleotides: TGTGCCGGATACAAGGTGGGGTTCGATGAAAAACTGTTTTTT.

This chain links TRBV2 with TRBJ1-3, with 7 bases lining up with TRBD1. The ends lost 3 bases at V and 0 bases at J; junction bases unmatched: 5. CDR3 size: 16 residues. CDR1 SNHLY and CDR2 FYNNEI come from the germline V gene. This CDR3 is CASSDLTGISGNTIYF. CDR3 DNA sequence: TGTGCCAGCAGTGACCTGACAGGGATCTCTGGAAACACCATATATTTT.

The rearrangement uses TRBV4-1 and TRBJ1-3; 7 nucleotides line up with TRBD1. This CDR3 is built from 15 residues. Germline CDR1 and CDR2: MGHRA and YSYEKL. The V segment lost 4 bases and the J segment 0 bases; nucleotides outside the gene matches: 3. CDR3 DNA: TGCGCCAGCAGCCTAGACAGGGTCTCTGGAAACACCATATATTTT. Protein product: CASSLDRVSGNTIYF.

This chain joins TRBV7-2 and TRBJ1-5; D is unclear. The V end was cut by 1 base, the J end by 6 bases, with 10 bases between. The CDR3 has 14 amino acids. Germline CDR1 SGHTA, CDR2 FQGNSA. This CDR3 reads CASSLGMTGQPQHF. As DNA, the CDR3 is TGTGCCAGCAGCTTAGGGATGACGGGTCAGCCCCAGCATTTT.

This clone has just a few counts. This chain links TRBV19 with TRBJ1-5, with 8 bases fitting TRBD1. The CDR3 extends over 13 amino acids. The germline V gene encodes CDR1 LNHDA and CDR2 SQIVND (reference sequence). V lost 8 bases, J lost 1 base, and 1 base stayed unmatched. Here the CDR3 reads CASQGASNQPQHF. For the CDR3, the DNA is TGTGCCAGTCAGGGGGCGAGCAATCAGCCCCAGCATTTT.

This CDR3 reads CASSDRAYNEQFF. CDR3 nucleotide sequence: TGTGCCAGCTCGGACAGGGCCTACAATGAGCAGTTCTTC. This chain links TRBV9 with TRBJ2-1; 8 positions match TRBD1. CDR3 length equals 13 residues. Germline V gene data show CDR1 as SGDLS and CDR2 as YYNGEE. The V and J ends lost 7 bases and 2 bases, in that order; junction bases with no gene match: 2.

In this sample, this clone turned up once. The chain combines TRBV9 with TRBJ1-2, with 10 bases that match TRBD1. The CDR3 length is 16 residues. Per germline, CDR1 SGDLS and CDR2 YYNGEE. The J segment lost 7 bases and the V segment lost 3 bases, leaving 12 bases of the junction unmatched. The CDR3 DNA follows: TGTGCCAGCAGCGCTAACGCCGACAGGGGGCCGGCTGGCTACACCTTC. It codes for CASSANADRGPAGYTF.

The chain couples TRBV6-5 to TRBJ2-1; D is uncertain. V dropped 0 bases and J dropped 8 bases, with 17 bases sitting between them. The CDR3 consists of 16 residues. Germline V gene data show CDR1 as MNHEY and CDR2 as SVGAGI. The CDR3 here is CASSYSFGLVRDEQFF. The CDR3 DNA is TGTGCCAGCAGTTACTCATTCGGTCTAGTTCGCGATGAGCAGTTCTTC.

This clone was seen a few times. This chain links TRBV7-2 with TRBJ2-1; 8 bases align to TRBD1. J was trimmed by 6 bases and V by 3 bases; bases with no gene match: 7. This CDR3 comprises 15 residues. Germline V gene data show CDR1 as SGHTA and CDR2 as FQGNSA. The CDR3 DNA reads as TGTGCCAGCAGCTTTCCCAGGGGGCGTCGCAATGAGCAGTTCTTC. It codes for CASSFPRGRRNEQFF.

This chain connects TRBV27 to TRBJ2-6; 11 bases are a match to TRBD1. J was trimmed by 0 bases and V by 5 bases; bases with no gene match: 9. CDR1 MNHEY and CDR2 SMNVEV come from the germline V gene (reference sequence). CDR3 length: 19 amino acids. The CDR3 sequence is CASSRTGTGGTSGANVLTF. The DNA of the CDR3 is TGTGCCAGCAGTCGTACCGGGACAGGGGGTACCTCTGGGGCCAACGTCCTGACTTTC.

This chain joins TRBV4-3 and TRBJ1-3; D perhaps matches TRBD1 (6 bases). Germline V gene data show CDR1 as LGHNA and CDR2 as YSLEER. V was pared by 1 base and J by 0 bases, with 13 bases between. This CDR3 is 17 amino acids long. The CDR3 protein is CASSQAYWTASGNTIYF. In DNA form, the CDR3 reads TGCGCCAGCAGCCAAGCATACTGGACAGCCTCTGGAAACACCATATATTTT.

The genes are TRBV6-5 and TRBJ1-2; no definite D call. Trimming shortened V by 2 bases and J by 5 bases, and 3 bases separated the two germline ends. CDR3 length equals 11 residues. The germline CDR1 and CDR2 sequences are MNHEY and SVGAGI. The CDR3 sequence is CASSYGYGYTF. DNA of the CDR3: TGTGCCAGCAGTTACGGGTATGGCTACACCTTC.

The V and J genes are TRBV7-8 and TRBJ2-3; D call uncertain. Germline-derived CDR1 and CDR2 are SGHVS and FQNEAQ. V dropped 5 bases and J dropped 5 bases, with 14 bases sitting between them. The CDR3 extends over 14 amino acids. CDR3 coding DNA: TGTGCCAGCAGCGTTAGGGATTCGGGAGATACGCAGTATTTT. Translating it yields CASSVRDSGDTQYF. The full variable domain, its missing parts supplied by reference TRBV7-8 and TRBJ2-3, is GAGVSQSPRYKVAKRGQDVALRCDPISGHVSLFWYQQALGQGPEFLTYFQNEAQLDKSGLPSDRFFAERPEGSVSTLKIQRTQQEDSAVYLCASSVRDSGDTQYFGPGTRLTVL.

CDR3 loop: CASSRPGQGSSRALEQYF. Here the CDR3 DNA reads TGTGCCAGCAGTCGACCGGGACAGGGGTCCTCCAGAGCTTTGGAGCAGTACTTC. V gene TRBV14 combines with J gene TRBJ2-7; TRBD1 matches at 10 bases. V was clipped by 6 bases and J by 7 bases; unmatched bases: 21. This CDR3 is 18 amino acids long. Germline loops: CDR1 SGHDN, CDR2 FVKESK.

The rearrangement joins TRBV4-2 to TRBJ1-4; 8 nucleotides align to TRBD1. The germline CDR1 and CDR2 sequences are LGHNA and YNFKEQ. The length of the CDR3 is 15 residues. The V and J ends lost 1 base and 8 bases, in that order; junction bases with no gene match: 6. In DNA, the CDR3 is TGTGCCAGCAGCCAAGCTTCGGACAGGGCCGAAAAACTGTTTTTT. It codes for CASSQASDRAEKLFF.

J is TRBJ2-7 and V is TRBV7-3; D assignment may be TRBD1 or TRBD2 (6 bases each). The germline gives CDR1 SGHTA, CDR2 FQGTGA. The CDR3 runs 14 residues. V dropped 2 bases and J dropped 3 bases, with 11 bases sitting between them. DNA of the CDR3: TGTGCCAGCAGCTTAGGCGGGACAAACTACGAGCAGTACTTC. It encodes CASSLGGTNYEQYF.

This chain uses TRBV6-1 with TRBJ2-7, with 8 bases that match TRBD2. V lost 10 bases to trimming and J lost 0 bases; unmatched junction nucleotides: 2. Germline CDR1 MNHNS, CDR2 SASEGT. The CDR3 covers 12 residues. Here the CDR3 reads CATGGSSYEQYF. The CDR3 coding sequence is TGTGCCACGGGGGGGAGCTCCTACGAGCAGTACTTC.

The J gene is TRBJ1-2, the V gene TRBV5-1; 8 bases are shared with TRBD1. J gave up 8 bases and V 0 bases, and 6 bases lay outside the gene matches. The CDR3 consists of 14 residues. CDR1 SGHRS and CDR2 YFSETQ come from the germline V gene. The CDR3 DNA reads TGCGCCAGCAGCTTGGACAGGGGGATAACGGGCTACACCTTC. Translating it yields CASSLDRGITGYTF.

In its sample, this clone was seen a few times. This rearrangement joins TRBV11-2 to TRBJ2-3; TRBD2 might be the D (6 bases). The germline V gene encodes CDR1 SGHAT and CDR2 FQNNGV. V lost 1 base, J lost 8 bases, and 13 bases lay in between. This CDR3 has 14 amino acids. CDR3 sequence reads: CASSLGSGEGTQYF. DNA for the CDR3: TGTGCCAGCAGCTTAGGATCGGGGGAAGGTACGCAGTATTTT.

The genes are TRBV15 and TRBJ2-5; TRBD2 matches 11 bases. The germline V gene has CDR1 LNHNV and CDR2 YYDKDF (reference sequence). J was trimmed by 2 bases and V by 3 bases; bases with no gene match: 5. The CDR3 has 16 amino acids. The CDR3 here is CATSRAGTSGQETQYF. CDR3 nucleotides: TGTGCCACCAGCAGGGCCGGGACTAGCGGTCAAGAGACCCAGTACTTC.

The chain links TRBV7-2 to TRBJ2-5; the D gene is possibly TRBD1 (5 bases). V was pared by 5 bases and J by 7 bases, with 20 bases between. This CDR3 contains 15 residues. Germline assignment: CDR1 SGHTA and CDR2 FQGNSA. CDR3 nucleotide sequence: TGTGCCAGCAGCCCAGATGGGGCAGGCGCCACGACCCAGTACTTC. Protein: CASSPDGAGATTQYF.

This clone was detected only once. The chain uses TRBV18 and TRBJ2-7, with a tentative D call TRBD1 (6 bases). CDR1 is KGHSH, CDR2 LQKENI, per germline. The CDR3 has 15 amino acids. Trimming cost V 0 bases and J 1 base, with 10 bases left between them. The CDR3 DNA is TGTGCCAGCTCACCACCGATTACAGGGTCCTACGAGCAGTACTTC. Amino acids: CASSPPITGSYEQYF.

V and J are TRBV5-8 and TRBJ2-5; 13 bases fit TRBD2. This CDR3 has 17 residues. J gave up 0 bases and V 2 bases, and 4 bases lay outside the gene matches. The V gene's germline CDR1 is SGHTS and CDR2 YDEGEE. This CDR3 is CASSFRTSGRNQETQYF. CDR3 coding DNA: TGTGCCAGCAGCTTTCGGACTAGCGGGAGAAACCAAGAGACCCAGTACTTC. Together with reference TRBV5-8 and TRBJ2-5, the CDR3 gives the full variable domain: EAGVTQSPTHLIKTRGQQATLRCSPISGHTSVYWYQQALGLGLQFLLWYDEGEERNRGNFPPRFSGRQFPNYSSELNVNALELEDSALYLCASSFRTSGRNQETQYFGPGTRLLVL.

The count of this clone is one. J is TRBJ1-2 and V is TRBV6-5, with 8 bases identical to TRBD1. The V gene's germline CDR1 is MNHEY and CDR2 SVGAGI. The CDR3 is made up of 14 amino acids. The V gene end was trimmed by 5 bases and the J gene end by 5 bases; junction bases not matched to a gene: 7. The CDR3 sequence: CASSHDRGGYGYTF. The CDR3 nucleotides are TGTGCCAGCAGTCACGACAGGGGCGGATATGGCTACACCTTC.

The CDR3 bases are TGTGCCAGCAGCCCCCCGGGACAGTCTACGGGGGCCAACGTCCTGACTTTC. Residues: CASSPPGQSTGANVLTF. V is TRBV11-2 and J is TRBJ2-6; 7 positions agree with TRBD1. V was clipped by 5 bases and J by 4 bases; unmatched bases: 11. From germline, CDR1 is SGHAT and CDR2 FQNNGV. CDR3 length equals 17 residues.

CDR3 loop: CATSREYGGDSSYNSPLHF. CDR3 DNA: TGTGCCACCAGCAGAGAATACGGGGGAGATAGCTCCTATAATTCACCCCTCCACTTT. The chain employs TRBV15 and TRBJ1-6; tentative D call: TRBD1 (5 bases). The germline CDR1 and CDR2 sequences are LNHNV and YYDKDF (reference sequence). The CDR3 sequence is 19 residues long. V was clipped by 0 bases and J by 0 bases, with 15 bases between them.

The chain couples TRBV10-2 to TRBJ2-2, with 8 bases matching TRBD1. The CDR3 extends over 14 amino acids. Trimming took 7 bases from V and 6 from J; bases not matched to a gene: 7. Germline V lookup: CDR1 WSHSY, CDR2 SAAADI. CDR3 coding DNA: TGCGCCAGCACCGAAACAGGGGGGTCCGGGGAGCTGTTTTTT. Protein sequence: CASTETGGSGELFF.

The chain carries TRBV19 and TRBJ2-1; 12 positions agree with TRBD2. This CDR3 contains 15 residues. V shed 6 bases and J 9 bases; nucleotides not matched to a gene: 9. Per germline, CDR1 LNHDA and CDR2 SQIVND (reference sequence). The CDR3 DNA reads TGTGCCAGTAGGACTAGCGGGGGCCTTAGTACTGAGCAGTTCTTC. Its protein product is CASRTSGGLSTEQFF.

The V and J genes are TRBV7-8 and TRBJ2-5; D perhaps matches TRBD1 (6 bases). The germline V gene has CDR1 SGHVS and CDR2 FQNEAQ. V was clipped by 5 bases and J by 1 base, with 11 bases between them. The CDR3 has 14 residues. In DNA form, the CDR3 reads TGTGCCAGCAGCCCGACGACAGGCCAAGAGACCCAGTACTTC. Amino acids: CASSPTTGQETQYF.